This T cell receptor beta chain was profiled in a study of T cells after yellow fever vaccination. The V end lost 4 bases, the J end lost 0 bases, and 9 bases lay between the germline ends. The CDR3 extends over 14 amino acids. Germline V CDR1 and CDR2: MGHRA, YSYEKL. UMIs were added to TCR cDNA along with a universal primer site when it was made by 5'RACE template switching. MiXCR, run by TCRdb on the 5' RACE reads, gives a single entry per CDR3 protein. The sample holds under 90,000 distinct CDR3 sequences; over 6% are singletons and the top ten take 37%. This clonotype was picked up many times. Its antigen is unidentified. Study-wide points: The presence of abundant clonotypes contaminating from the bulk population was possible in FACS-sorted repertoires. Most primary-vaccination clones recurred post-booster (approximately 95% CD4, about 87% CD8). It was a small share of clonotypes that appeared in both CD4 and CD8 compartments.

The chain employs TRBV4-1 and TRBJ2-5; D tentatively fits TRBD1 or TRBD2 (5 bases each). The origin of this receptor is a man between 18 and 29 years old who received the YFV17D yellow fever vaccine. The sample here was CD8+ T cells sorted from PBMCs, taken more than 40 days after the first yellow fever vaccination. DNA for the CDR3: TGCGCCAGCAGCCCCGGGGCTGACCAAGAGACCCAGTACTTC. Encoded protein: CASSPGADQETQYF.